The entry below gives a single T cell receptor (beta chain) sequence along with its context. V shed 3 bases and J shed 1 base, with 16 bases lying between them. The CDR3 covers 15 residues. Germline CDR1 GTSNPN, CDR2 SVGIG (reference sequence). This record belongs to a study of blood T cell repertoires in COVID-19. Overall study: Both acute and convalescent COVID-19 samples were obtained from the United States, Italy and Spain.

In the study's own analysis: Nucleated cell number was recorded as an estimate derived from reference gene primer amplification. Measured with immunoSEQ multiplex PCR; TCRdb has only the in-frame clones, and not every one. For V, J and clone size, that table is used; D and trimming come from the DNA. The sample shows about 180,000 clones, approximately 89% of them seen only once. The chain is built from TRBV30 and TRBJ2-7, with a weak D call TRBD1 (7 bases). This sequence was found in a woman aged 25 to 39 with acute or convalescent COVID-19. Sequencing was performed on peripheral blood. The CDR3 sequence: CAWRGLQGGSYEQYF. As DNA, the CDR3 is TGTGCCTGGAGGGGCCTCCAGGGGGGATCCTACGAGCAGTACTTC.